Reported below is one T cell receptor (beta chain). The sample comes from a study of blood T cell repertoires in COVID-19. Study at large: From the United States, Italy and Spain came samples of acute and convalescent COVID-19. From T cells, B-cell-depleted T cells, or PBMCs came the material, which was cDNA or gDNA.

The CDR3 sequence is 18 residues long. Germline loops: CDR1 SGHTS, CDR2 YDEGEE. V lost 4 bases and J lost 2; bases outside the gene matches: 8. Per the original data handling: Amplified reference gene primers provided the basis for estimating nucleated cell counts. The assay was immunoSEQ multiplex PCR, and TCRdb's table has in-frame clones only and misses some. D and trimming come from the DNA, and the V and J calls and clone size come from that table. The sample yields 130,000 or so clones, 77% seen once. The chain combines TRBV5-8 with TRBJ2-1, with 14 bases identical to TRBD2. This TCR came from a man older than 75 with acute or convalescent COVID-19. The specimen sequenced was peripheral blood. CDR3 nucleotide sequence: TGTGCCAGCAGCGTGGGACTAGCGGGGGTTTCCGCCTACAATGAGCAGTTCTTC. It yields the protein CASSVGLAGVSAYNEQFF. Combining the CDR3 with reference TRBV5-8 and TRBJ2-1 gives the whole variable domain EAGVTQSPTHLIKTRGQQATLRCSPISGHTSVYWYQQALGLGLQFLLWYDEGEERNRGNFPPRFSGRQFPNYSSELNVNALELEDSALYLCASSVGLAGVSAYNEQFFGPGTRLTVL.